This T cell receptor (beta chain) was captured by sequencing in a study of a mutant IDH1 vaccine in newly diagnosed glioma. Study details: A roughly 60% male, 37.5% female split and a mean age of about 40 years characterized treated patients. Before enrollment, the patients had been treated with radiotherapy alone, temozolomide alone, or both together. Most of them had received both. Study-level findings and limits: Among all patients, vaccine-induced immune responses occurred in over 80%.

Repertoires were generated with immunoSEQ multiplex PCR, while TCRdb's copy carries only in-frame clones and drops some. The sample includes 30,000 or so clones, about 88% of them seen just once. On this clone: Its antigen is unidentified.

This CDR3 region has 18 residues. Germline V lookup: CDR1 SNHLY, CDR2 FYNNEI. The V and J ends lost 4 bases and 1 base, in that order; junction bases with no gene match: 15. Time point reported: baseline, week 1 (first vaccination visit). As for treatment: pre-vaccination baseline after standard-of-care therapy. The sequenced sample was PBMCs, obtained from a glioma patient treated with radiotherapy, temozolomide or both. The chain carries TRBV2 and TRBJ1-1; TRBD1 matches 7 bases. The receptor was derived from a middle-aged woman with glioma. CDR3 bases: TGTGCCAGCAGTGTCTTTTTAGGGGGCGGTAGTTGGAACACTGAAGCTTTCTTT. It encodes CASSVFLGGGSWNTEAFF. Full variable domain (rest looked up from reference TRBV2 and TRBJ1-1): EPEVTQTPSHQVTQMGQEVILRCVPISNHLYFYWYRQILGQKVEFLVSFYNNEISEKSEIFDDQFSVERPDGSNFTLKIRSTKLEDSAMYFCASSVFLGGGSWNTEAFFGQGTRLTVV.